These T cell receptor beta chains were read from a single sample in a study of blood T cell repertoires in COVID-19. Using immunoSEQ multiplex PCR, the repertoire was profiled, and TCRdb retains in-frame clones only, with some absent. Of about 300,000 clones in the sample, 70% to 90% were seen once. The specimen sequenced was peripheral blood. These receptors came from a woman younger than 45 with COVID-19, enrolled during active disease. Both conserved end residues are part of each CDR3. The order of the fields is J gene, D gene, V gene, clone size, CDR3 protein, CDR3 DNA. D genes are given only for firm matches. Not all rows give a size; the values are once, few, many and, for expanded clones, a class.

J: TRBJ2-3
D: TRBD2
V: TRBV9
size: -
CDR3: CASTVGTGGTSTDTQYF
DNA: TGTGCCAGCACCGTGGGGACGGGGGGGACTAGCACAGATACGCAGTATTTT

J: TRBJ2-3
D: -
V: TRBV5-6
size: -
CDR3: CASSLEGFTDTQYF
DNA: TGTGCCAGCAGCTTGGAGGGGTTCACAGATACGCAGTATTTT

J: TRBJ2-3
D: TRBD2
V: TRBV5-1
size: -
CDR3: CASSFRGLAGAGRTDTQYF
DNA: TGCGCCAGCAGCTTTCGTGGACTAGCGGGGGCCGGACGCACAGATACGCAGTATTTT

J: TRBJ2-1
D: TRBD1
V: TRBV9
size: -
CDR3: CASSDLTGNEQFF
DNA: TGTGCCAGCAGCGACCTGACAGGGAATGAGCAGTTCTTC

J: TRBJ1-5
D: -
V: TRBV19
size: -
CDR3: CASRGRESNQPQHF
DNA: TGTGCCAGTAGGGGTAGGGAGAGCAATCAGCCCCAGCATTTT

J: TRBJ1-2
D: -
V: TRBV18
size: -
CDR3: CASSPTGTNYGYTF
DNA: TGTGCCAGCTCACCAACGGGAACTAACTATGGCTACACCTTC

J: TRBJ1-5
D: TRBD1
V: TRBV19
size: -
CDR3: CASSMGQGGQPQHF
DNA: TGTGCCAGTAGTATGGGACAGGGCGGTCAGCCCCAGCATTTT

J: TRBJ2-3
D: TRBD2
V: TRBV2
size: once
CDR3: CASSEGLAGDTQYF
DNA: TGTGCCAGCAGTGAGGGACTAGCAGGCGATACGCAGTATTTT

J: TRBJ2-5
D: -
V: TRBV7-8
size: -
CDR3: CASSYHRVEETQYF
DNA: TGTGCCAGCAGCTACCACAGGGTTGAAGAGACCCAGTACTTC

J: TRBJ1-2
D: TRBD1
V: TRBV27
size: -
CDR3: CASSLGTGFNYGYTF
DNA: TGTGCCAGCAGTTTAGGGACAGGTTTTAACTATGGCTACACCTTC

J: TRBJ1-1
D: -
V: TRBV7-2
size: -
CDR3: CASSLLRLNTEAFF
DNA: TGTGCCAGCAGCTTACTTCGGTTGAACACTGAAGCTTTCTTT

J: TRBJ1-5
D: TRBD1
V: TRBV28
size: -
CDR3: CASSLTGGPGPQHF
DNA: TGTGCCAGCAGTCTCACAGGGGGCCCAGGACCCCAGCATTTT

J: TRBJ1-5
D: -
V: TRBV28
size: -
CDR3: CASIVQGSNQPQHF
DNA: TGTGCCAGCATCGTGCAGGGGTCCAATCAGCCCCAGCATTTT

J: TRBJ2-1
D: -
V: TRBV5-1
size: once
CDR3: CASSLAGSNEQFF
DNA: TGCGCCAGCAGCTTGGCCGGGTCCAATGAGCAGTTCTTC

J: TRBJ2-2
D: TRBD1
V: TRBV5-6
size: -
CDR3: CASSLGGGGTGELFF
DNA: TGTGCCAGCAGCTTGGGAGGGGGCGGAACCGGGGAGCTGTTTTTT

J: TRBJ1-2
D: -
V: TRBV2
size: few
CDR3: CASRAAGVDGYTF
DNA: TGTGCCAGCAGGGCGGCGGGAGTCGATGGCTACACCTTC

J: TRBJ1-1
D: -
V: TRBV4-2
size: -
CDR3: CASSQVDSTEAFF
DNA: TGTGCCAGCAGCCAAGTGGACAGCACTGAAGCTTTCTTT

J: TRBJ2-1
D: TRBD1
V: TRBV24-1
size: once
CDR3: CATSENPGQGAYYNEQFF
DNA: TGTGCCACCAGTGAGAATCCGGGACAGGGGGCCTACTACAATGAGCAGTTCTTC

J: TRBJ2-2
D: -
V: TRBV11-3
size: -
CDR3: CASSLVSGTGELFF
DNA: TGTGCCAGCAGCTTAGTTTCAGGGACCGGGGAGCTGTTTTTT

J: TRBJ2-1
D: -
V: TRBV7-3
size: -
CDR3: CASSWGGDEQFF
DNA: TGTGCCAGCAGCTGGGGGGGCGATGAGCAGTTCTTC

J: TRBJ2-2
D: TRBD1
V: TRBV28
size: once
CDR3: CASRTGGPWNAGELFF
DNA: TGTGCCAGCAGAACAGGGGGCCCGTGGAACGCCGGGGAGCTGTTTTTT

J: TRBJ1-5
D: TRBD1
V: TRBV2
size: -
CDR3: CASRERTGTNQPQHF
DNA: TGTGCCAGCAGGGAACGGACAGGGACAAATCAGCCCCAGCATTTT

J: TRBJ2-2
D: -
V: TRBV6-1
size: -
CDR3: CASSEGRFNTGELFF
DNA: TGTGCCAGCAGTGAAGGGCGGTTCAACACCGGGGAGCTGTTTTTT

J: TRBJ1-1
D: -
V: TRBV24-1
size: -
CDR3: CATSDARQGPNTEAFF
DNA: TGTGCCACCAGTGATGCAAGACAAGGCCCGAACACTGAAGCTTTCTTT

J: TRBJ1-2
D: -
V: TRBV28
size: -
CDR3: CASEERYRGYTF
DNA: TGTGCCAGCGAGGAGAGATACCGGGGCTACACCTTC

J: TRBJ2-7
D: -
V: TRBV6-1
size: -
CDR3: CASSEARGPFSYEQYF
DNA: TGTGCCAGCAGTGAAGCTCGAGGGCCCTTCTCCTACGAGCAGTACTTC

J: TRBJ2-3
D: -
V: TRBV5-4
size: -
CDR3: CASSLSSGDTQYF
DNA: TGTGCCAGCAGCTTGAGTTCCGGAGATACGCAGTATTTT

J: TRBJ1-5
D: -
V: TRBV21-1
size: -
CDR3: CASSLPPPGLHHQPQHF
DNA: TGTGCCAGCAGCCTACCGCCACCGGGACTTCACCATCAGCCCCAGCATTTT

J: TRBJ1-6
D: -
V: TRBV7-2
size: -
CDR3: CASSFAGVNSPLHF
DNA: TGTGCCAGCAGCTTCGCGGGGGTTAATTCACCCCTCCACTTT

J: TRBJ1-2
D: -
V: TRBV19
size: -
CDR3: CASRRGPIGVYGYTF
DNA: TGTGCCAGTAGACGGGGTCCTATTGGAGTCTATGGCTACACCTTC

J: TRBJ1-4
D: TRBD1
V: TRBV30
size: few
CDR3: CAWSRGRVHEKLFF
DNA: TGTGCCTGGAGTAGGGGGCGGGTTCATGAAAAACTGTTTTTT

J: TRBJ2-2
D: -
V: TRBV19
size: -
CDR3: CASRPGQTNTGELFF
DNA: TGTGCCAGTAGACCGGGACAAACGAACACCGGGGAGCTGTTTTTT

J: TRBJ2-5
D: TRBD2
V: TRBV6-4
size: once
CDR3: CASSDSNSGGPGETQYF
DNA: TGTGCCAGCAGTGACTCGAATAGCGGGGGGCCGGGTGAGACCCAGTACTTC

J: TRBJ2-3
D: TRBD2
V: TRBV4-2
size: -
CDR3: CASSQDSAGARTDTQYF
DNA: TGTGCCAGCAGCCAAGATTCAGCGGGGGCCCGCACAGATACGCAGTATTTT

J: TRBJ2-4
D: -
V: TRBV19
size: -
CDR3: CASTSRLALARTKNIQYF
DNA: TGTGCCAGTACCTCCCGGCTAGCTTTGGCAAGAACCAAAAACATTCAGTACTTC

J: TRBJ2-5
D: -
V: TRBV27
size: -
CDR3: CASANGGSPETQYF
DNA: TGTGCCAGCGCGAATGGGGGCTCCCCGGAGACCCAGTACTTC

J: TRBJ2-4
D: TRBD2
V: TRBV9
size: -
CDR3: CASSAGRGDIQYF
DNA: TGTGCCAGCAGCGCGGGACGGGGGGACATTCAGTACTTC

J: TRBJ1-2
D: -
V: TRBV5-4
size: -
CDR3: CASSREGRNYGYTF
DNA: TGTGCCAGCAGCCGGGAGGGCAGGAACTATGGCTACACCTTC

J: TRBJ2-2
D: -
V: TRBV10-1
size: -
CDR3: CASRDLSGELFF
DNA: TGCGCCAGCAGGGACTTATCCGGGGAGCTGTTTTTT

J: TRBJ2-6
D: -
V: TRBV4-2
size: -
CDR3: CASSPEERPGANVLTF
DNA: TGTGCCAGCAGCCCCGAGGAGCGCCCTGGGGCCAACGTCCTGACTTTC

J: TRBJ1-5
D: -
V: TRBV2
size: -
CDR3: CASSNGNSNQPQHF
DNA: TGTGCCAGCAGCAACGGGAATAGCAATCAGCCCCAGCATTTT

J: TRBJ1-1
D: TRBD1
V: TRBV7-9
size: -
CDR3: CASSPGQGMNTEAFF
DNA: TGTGCCAGCAGCCCCGGACAGGGCATGAACACTGAAGCTTTCTTT

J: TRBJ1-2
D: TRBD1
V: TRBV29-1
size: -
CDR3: CSGWDSLYGYTF
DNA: TGCAGCGGGTGGGACAGCCTCTATGGCTACACCTTC

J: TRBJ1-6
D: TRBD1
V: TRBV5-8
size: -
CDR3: CASSLGRQGAASALHF
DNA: TGTGCCAGCAGCTTGGGACGACAGGGGGCCGCTTCAGCCCTCCACTTT

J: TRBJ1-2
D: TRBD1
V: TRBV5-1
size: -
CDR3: CASGRDRSIYGYTF
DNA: TGCGCCAGCGGCCGGGACAGGAGTATCTATGGCTACACCTTC

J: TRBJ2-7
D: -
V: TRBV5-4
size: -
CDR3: CASSLFSEQYF
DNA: TGTGCCAGCAGCTTGTTTAGCGAGCAGTACTTC

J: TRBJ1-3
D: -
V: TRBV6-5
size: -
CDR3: CASSPSRGSGNTIYF
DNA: TGTGCCAGCAGCCCATCCAGGGGTTCTGGAAACACCATATATTTT

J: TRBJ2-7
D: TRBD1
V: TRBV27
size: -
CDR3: CASSRQGAVYEQYF
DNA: TGTGCCAGCAGTAGACAGGGGGCAGTCTACGAGCAGTACTTC

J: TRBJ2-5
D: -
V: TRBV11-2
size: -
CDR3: CASSLVWRPKETQYF
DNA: TGTGCCAGCAGCTTAGTTTGGAGACCTAAAGAGACCCAGTACTTC

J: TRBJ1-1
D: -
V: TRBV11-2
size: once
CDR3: CASSMGRGRRPEAFF
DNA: TGTGCCAGCAGCATGGGTCGGGGTAGGCGGCCTGAAGCTTTCTTT

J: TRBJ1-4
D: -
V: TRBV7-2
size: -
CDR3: CASSSVVAGEKLFF
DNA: TGTGCCAGCAGCTCGGTAGTAGCGGGTGAAAAACTGTTTTTT

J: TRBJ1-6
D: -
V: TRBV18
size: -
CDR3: CASSTNFRGSPLHF
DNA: TGTGCCAGCTCGACAAATTTCAGGGGCTCACCCCTCCACTTT

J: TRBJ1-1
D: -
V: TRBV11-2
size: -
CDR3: CASSSSGGTEAFF
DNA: TGTGCCAGCAGCTCGTCGGGGGGGACTGAAGCTTTCTTT

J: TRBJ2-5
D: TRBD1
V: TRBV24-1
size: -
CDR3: CATRGQGETQYF
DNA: TGTGCCACCCGAGGACAGGGAGAGACCCAGTACTTC

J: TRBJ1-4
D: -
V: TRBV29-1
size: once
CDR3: CSVRTGGLFF
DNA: TGCAGCGTTCGTACGGGGGGACTGTTTTTT